This T cell receptor beta chain is from a study of blood T cells in healthy people across ages. Primers used in a second PCR of about 6 to 11 cycles were a sample-barcoded 5' primer and a J-beta primer mix. TCRdb recomputed calls from the 5' RACE reads with MiXCR, one row per CDR3 protein. Of hundreds of thousands of distinct CDR3 sequences in the sample, roughly 53% were seen once. This clonotype was counted many times. Its antigen remains unidentified. Study conclusions and caveats: Roughly linear age-related decline in beta diversity appeared, significant by age around 42. It was held that diversity estimates obtained from one million T cells represented underestimates. Researchers report that TCR beta diversity correlated strongly with naive T cell percentage.

There are 9 residues in the CDR3. Germline V gives CDR1 SQVTM, CDR2 ANQGSEA. V lost 3 bases and J 8 bases, leaving 2 bases between the germline ends. The source material was blood. The V gene is TRBV29-1, the J gene TRBJ2-1; no clear D. This TCR was recovered from a man in his fifties or sixties in good health. The DNA of the CDR3 is TGCAGCGTTGAGGATGAGCAGTTCTTC. This codes for CSVEDEQFF.